This TCR beta chain derives from a study of memory CD4+ T cells and cytomegalovirus serostatus. Broader study findings: CMV serostatus prediction reached median AUC approximately 0.95, or 0.91 with US-trained model. Suggested: most of the CMV-linked TCR signature lies in CD4+ memory cells.

The assay was immunoSEQ multiplex PCR, and TCRdb's table has in-frame clones only and misses some. The profile shows about 40,000 clones, 70% to 80% of them singletons. Single viable CD3+CD4+CD8-CD45RO+ cells were sorted as the memory CD4+ T cells. The germline CDR1 and CDR2 sequences are MDHEN and SYDVKM. V lost 6 bases to trimming and J lost 0 bases, with 12 bases between them. The CDR3 has 15 amino acids. Note on this clone: No antigen is known for it.

The sequencing sample was made of memory CD4+ T cells from blood. The rearrangement joins TRBV28 to TRBJ1-5; D gene ambiguous. This TCR derives from an adult in good health and CMV-seronegative. The CDR3 nucleotides are TGTGCCAGCAGGCCCTGGAGCGCTAGCAATCAGCCCCAGCATTTT. Residues: CASRPWSASNQPQHF.